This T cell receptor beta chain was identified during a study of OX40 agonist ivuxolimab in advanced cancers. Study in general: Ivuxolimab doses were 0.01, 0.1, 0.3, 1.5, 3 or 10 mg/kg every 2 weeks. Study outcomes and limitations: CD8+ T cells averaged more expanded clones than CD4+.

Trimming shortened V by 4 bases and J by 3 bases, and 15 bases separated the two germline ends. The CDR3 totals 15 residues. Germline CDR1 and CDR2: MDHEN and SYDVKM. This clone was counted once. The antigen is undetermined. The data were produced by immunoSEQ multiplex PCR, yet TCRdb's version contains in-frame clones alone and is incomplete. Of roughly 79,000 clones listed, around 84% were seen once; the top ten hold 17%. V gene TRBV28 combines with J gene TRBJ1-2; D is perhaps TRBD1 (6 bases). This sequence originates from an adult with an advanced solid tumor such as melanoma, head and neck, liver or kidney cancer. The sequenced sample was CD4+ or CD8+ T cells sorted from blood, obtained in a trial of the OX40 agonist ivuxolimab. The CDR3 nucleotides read TGTGCCAGCAGTTCGGGGGCAGGAAGGTACTATGGCTACACCTTC. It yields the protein CASSSGAGRYYGYTF.